This TCR beta chain is from a study of breast tumors, draining lymph nodes, adjacent tissues. TCRdb itself ran the multiplex PCR reads through MiXCR, one entry per CDR3 protein. Of approximately 130,000 distinct CDR3 sequences in the sample, about a fifth were seen once. The CDR3 is 16 amino acids. V lost 2 bases to trimming and J lost 4 bases; unmatched junction nucleotides: 8. Germline V CDR1 and CDR2: LGHNA, YNFKEQ. The lymph nodes were axillary draining lymph nodes from breast cancer patients. This clonotype was seen ten or more times. The chain links TRBV4-2 to TRBJ2-7, with 10 nucleotides matching TRBD2. Material for sequencing was axillary lymph node tissue. This clonotype was sampled from a female donor with breast cancer. Some clones in this sample may be carry-over from other donors' samples. The CDR3 loop reads CASSQSGAGGVYEQYF. CDR3 nucleotides: TGTGCCAGCAGCCAAAGCGGAGCGGGAGGGGTATACGAGCAGTACTTC.